The rows below give T cell receptor beta chains drawn from one sample of a study of regulatory T cells in long-lasting Graves disease. TCRdb re-analysed the multiplex PCR reads in MiXCR, keeping a single row per CDR3 protein. The sample includes around 450,000 distinct CDR3 sequences, 20% to 25% of them seen just once. Material: peripheral blood mononuclear cells (PBMCs), obtained when the disease was refractory, from a patient treated with antithyroid drugs. The receptor source for this set is a female donor with Graves disease. CDR3s include the opening cysteine and the closing phenylalanine or tryptophan. D genes are given only for firm matches. The listing skips clone size in some rows; elsewhere it reads once, few, many or a size class.

>TRBJ2-7|TRBV6-2/TRBV6-3|NA|many
CASSYRSGLYEQYF
TGTGCCAGCAGTTATAGGTCAGGGCTCTACGAGCAGTACTTC
>TRBJ2-3|TRBV27|NA|few
CASSLWTTDTQYF
TGTGCCAGCAGTTTATGGACCACAGATACGCAGTATTTT
>TRBJ1-2|TRBV6-5|NA|many
CASSYGVGYTF
TGTGCCAGCAGTTACGGGGTTGGCTACACCTTC
>TRBJ2-7|TRBV12-3/TRBV12-4|TRBD2|many
CASSLAGLAFYEQYF
TGTGCCAGCAGTTTGGCCGGACTAGCGTTCTACGAGCAGTACTTC
>TRBJ1-6|TRBV7-2|NA|once
CAGSSAVSSYNSPLHF
TGTGCCGGCAGCTCCGCAGTGAGCTCCTATAATTCACCCCTCCACTTT
>TRBJ2-7|TRBV29-1|TRBD2|NA
CSVTPGTNNLLTYEQYF
TGCAGCGTTACACCCGGGACTAACAACTTACTCACCTACGAGCAGTACTTC
>TRBJ1-1|TRBV28|NA|NA
CASTTSGSTEAFF
TGTGCCAGCACCACTAGTGGCAGCACTGAAGCTTTCTTT
>TRBJ2-7|TRBV20-1|NA|few
CSARGQSGPYEQYF
TGCAGTGCTAGAGGTCAGAGCGGACCCTACGAGCAGTACTTC
>TRBJ2-5|TRBV11-2|NA|many
CASSLDLGSQYF
TGTGCCAGCAGCTTAGATCTCGGGTCCCAGTACTTC
>TRBJ2-5|TRBV20-1|TRBD2|NA
CSARTLADYQETQYF
TGCAGTGCTAGGACCCTAGCGGATTACCAAGAGACCCAGTACTTC
>TRBJ2-7|TRBV28|NA|many
CASSLSPSGLPSYEQYF
TGTGCCAGCAGTTTAAGCCCCTCGGGACTGCCCTCCTACGAGCAGTACTTC
>TRBJ2-2|TRBV19|TRBD2|many
CASSGWREGGGELFF
TGTGCCAGTAGCGGCTGGCGGGAGGGAGGCGGGGAGCTGTTTTTT
>TRBJ1-1|TRBV28|TRBD1|NA
CASSYPGGTEAFF
TGTGCCAGCAGCTATCCAGGGGGCACTGAAGCTTTCTTT
>TRBJ1-2|TRBV30|NA|NA
CAWKGGVGYTF
TGTGCCTGGAAGGGAGGGGTAGGCTACACCTTC
>TRBJ1-4|TRBV11-3|NA|many
CASSLNRYEKLFF
TGTGCCAGCAGCTTAAATCGTTATGAAAAACTGTTTTTT